Below are 2 T cell receptor beta chains sequenced from a single sample in a study of T cells in Graves' hyperthyroidism and ophthalmopathy. Template material for amplifying TCR beta CDR3 regions consisted of RNA transcripts. HTBI primers were used for first-round RT-PCR of the TCR CDR3. TCRdb re-derived calls from the multiplex PCR reads in MiXCR, one entry per CDR3 protein. The data contain around 240,000 distinct CDR3 sequences, roughly 15% of them seen just once; the ten biggest clones take up about an eighth. The source material was blood. The receptors derive from a woman between 40 and 50 years old with Graves' hyperthyroidism that later progressed to Graves' ophthalmopathy.

This clonotype occurred many times. The chain carries TRBV27 and TRBJ1-6; D is perhaps TRBD1 (6 bases). The CDR3 sequence is 18 residues long. The germline V and J ends were trimmed by 6 bases and 10 bases, with 28 bases remaining between them. Germline CDR1 MNHEY, CDR2 SMNVEV (reference sequence). The CDR3 bases are TGTGCCAGCAGAAAAATGGGTCTGGGGGCGAGTCCGGAATCACCCCTCCACTTT. Amino acids: CASRKMGLGASPESPLHF.

This clonotype has a count of ten or more. This rearrangement joins TRBV2 to TRBJ2-7; 12 positions agree with TRBD1. This CDR3 spans 15 amino acids. Trimming at V came to 6 bases and at J to 7 bases, leaving 10 bases not matched to a gene. The germline V gene has CDR1 SNHLY and CDR2 FYNNEI. The DNA for the CDR3 is TGTGCCAGCAGCCCTTCCGGGACAGGGGGCAGTGAGCAGTACTTC. This translates into CASSPSGTGGSEQYF.